This TCR beta chain is from a study of blood T cell repertoires in COVID-19. Study at large: There were acute and convalescent COVID-19 samples, and they came from the United States, Italy and Spain. PBMCs, B-cell-depleted T cells, or T cells were the source of the cDNA or gDNA that made up the material.

The CDR3 spans 13 residues. Trimming shortened V by 0 bases and J by 7 bases, and 10 bases separated the two germline ends. Germline-derived CDR1 and CDR2 are SGHNT and YENEEA. TCRdb keeps only in-frame clones here, not all; method: immunoSEQ multiplex PCR. Of approximately 200,000 clones listed, 70% to 90% are singletons. The V call is TRBV11-3, the J call TRBJ2-7; the D is unclear. This clonotype was sampled from a man in his 70s with active or convalescent COVID-19. The sequencing sample was made of peripheral blood. The CDR3 here is CASSLDSRLEQYF. The CDR3 bases are TGTGCCAGCAGCTTAGATTCGAGACTTGAGCAGTACTTC.